The clone carrying this TCR beta chain was seen more than once but under ten times. The antigen is undetermined. The source of the sample is a study of coeliac disease. Turning to the study itself: Coeliac patients had active, refractory type I, or gluten-free-diet-controlled disease.

The data were produced by immunoSEQ multiplex PCR, yet TCRdb's version contains in-frame clones alone and is incomplete. This table has roughly 4,200 clones, approximately 63% appearing once. Each fraction contributed one 500,000-cell aliquot for sequencing. General study points: In active celiac disease, intraepithelial and lamina propria TRB and TRG repertoires were less clonal than controls. According to the authors, this method cannot detect gliadin-specific T cells in an unbiased way. Few TRB amino acid sequences were shared between samples; most were unique.

Sequenced sample: intraepithelial lymphocytes from the gut. This receptor was taken from a man between 65 and 80 years old with active celiac disease.

DNA of the CDR3: TGTGCCAGCTCACCCGGACTAGCTACGAACACCGGGGAGCTGTTTTTT. Translation: CASSPGLATNTGELFF. J is TRBJ2-2 and V is TRBV18, with TRBD2 identical over 8 bases. This CDR3 is 16 amino acids long. V was pared by 3 bases and J by 0 bases, with 3 bases of the junction left unmatched. Germline-derived CDR1 and CDR2 are KGHSH and LQKENI. Based on the CDR3 plus reference TRBV18 and TRBJ2-2, the full variable domain is NAGVMQNPRHLVRRRGQEARLRCSPMKGHSHVYWYRQLPEEGLKFMVYLQKENIIDESGMPKERFSAEFPKEGPSILRIQQVVRGDSAAYFCASSPGLATNTGELFFGEGSRLTVL.